The present T cell receptor (beta chain) was sequenced within a study of technical replicates of blood from several donors. Some clones are missing from TCRdb's copy, which holds only in-frame ones; the method was immunoSEQ multiplex PCR. This table has roughly 80,000 clones, about 89% appearing once. CDR1 LGHNA and CDR2 YSLEER come from the germline V gene. Trimming cost V 1 base and J 0 bases, with 10 bases left between them. This CDR3 is 16 amino acids long. V and J are TRBV4-3 and TRBJ1-3; no firm D call. Sequences were obtained from T cells isolated from PBMCs. The TCR comes from a human donor in good health. For the CDR3, the DNA is TGCGCCAGCAGCCAAGTTCACGGGTTCTCTGGAAACACCATATATTTT. Translating it yields CASSQVHGFSGNTIYF.